Described below is a single T cell receptor beta chain sequence and its context. Relative to the germline gene, one junction end is altered; a read error may explain this. This specimen belongs to a study of blood T cells in healthy people across ages. Combining a sample-barcoded 5' primer with a J-beta primer mix, a second PCR ran for roughly 7 to 11 cycles. Each CDR3 protein is one row after TCRdb ran MiXCR on the 5' RACE reads. The sample shows nearly 800,000 distinct CDR3 sequences, roughly 25% of them seen only once. These data were also filed under a second study, of T cells of mothers and their children.

The sequencing sample was made of blood. This clonotype was obtained from a boy younger than 18 in good health.

The CDR3 region is CANSYTSGGTKNIQYF. The CDR3 DNA follows: TGTGCCAACAGTTACACCAGCGGGGGGACCAAAAACATTCAGTACTTC. The chain is built from TRBV6-5 and TRBJ2-4; TRBD2 aligns across 9 bases. CDR1 is MNHEY, CDR2 SVGAGI, per germline. This CDR3 is 16 amino acids long.